This TCR beta chain was identified during a study of T cell responses to AZD1222 COVID-19 vaccine. Findings of the study overall: It was only after the peak T cell response that any repertoires were sampled. Breadth and depth of Spike-specific TCRs rose after two AZD1222 doses. Clonal diversity was possibly underestimated, and the donors were mostly white British, with more females.

In regard to this clone: What it recognizes is unknown.

The table came from immunoSEQ multiplex PCR; TCRdb's copy has only in-frame clones and leaves some out. The sample consists of more than 60,000 clones, around 83% of them appearing once. The germline V gene encodes CDR1 SGHRS and CDR2 YFSETQ. V lost 5 bases to trimming and J lost 1 base, with 19 bases between them. This CDR3 is built from 17 residues. The specimen was peripheral blood, collected on day 0 of AZD1222 vaccination. The receptor's source is an adult in good health. This sequence joins TRBV5-1 and TRBJ2-4; D assignment may be TRBD1 or TRBD2 (5 bases each). The CDR3 region is CASSLRVGETAKNIQYF. CDR3 in DNA: TGCGCCAGCAGTTTACGGGTGGGGGAGACGGCCAAAAACATTCAGTACTTC.